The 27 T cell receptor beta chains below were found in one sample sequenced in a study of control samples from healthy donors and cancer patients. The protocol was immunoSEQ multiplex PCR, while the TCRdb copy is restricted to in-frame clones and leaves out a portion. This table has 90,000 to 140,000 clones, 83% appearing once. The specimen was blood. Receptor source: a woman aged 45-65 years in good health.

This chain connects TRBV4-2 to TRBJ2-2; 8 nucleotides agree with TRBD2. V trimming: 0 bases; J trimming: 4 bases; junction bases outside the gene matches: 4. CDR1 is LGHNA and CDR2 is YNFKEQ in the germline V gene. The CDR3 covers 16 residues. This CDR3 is CASSQEAGVGTGELFF. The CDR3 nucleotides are TGTGCCAGCAGCCAAGAAGCGGGGGTAGGCACCGGGGAGCTGTTTTTT.

The CDR3 DNA sequence: TGCAGCGTTGTCCGGACCCGGCGGAGGGGTGCCTACAATGAGCAGTTCTTC. It specifies CSVVRTRRRGAYNEQFF. The V and J genes are TRBV29-1 and TRBJ2-1, with D perhaps matching TRBD2 (6 bases). Germline values: CDR1 SQVTM, CDR2 ANQGSEA. There are 17 residues in the CDR3. The V gene lost 4 bases and the J gene lost 2 bases, with 21 bases spanning the gap.

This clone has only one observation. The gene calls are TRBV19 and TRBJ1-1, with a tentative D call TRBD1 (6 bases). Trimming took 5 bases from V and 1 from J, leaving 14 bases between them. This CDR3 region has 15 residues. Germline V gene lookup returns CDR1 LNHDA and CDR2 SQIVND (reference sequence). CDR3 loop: CASSWGLRRNTEAFF. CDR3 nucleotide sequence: TGTGCCAGTAGTTGGGGGCTAAGGAGGAACACTGAAGCTTTCTTT. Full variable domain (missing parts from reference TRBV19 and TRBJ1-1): DGGITQSPKYLFRKEGQNVTLSCEQNLNHDAMYWYRQDPGQGLRLIYYSQIVNDFQKGDIAEGYSVSREKKESFPLTVTSAQKNPTAFYLCASSWGLRRNTEAFFGQGTRLTVV.

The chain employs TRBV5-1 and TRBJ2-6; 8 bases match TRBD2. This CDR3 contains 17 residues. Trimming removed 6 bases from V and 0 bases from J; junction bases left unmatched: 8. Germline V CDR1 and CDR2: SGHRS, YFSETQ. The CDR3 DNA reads TGCGCCAGCAAGAGTGCGGGAGGCCCCTCTGGGGCCAACGTCCTGACTTTC. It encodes CASKSAGGPSGANVLTF.

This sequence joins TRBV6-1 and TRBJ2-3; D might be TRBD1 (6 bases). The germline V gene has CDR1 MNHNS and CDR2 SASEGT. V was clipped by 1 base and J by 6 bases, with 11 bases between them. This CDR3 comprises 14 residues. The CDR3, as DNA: TGTGCCAGCAGTGAAGGTGGACAGATCGATACGCAGTATTTT. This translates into CASSEGGQIDTQYF.

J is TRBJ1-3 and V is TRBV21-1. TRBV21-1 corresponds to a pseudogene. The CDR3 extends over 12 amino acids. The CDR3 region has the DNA TGTGCCAGCAGCAAACGAAGGAACACCATATATTTT. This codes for CASSKRRNTIYF.

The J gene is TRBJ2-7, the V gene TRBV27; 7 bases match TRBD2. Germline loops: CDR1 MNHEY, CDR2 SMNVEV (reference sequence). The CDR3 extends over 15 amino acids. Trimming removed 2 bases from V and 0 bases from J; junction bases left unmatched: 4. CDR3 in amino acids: CASSLRRESSYEQYF. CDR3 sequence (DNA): TGTGCCAGCAGTTTAAGGCGGGAGAGCTCCTACGAGCAGTACTTC.

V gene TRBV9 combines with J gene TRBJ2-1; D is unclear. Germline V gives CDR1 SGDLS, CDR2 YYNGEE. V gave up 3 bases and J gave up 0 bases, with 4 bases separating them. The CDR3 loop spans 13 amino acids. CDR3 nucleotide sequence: TGTGCCAGCAGCGCCAGCTCCTACAATGAGCAGTTCTTC. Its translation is CASSASSYNEQFF.

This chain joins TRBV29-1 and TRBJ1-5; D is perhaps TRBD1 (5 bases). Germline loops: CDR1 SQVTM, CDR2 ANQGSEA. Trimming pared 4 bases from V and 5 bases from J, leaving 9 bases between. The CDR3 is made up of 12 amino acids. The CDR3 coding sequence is TGCAGCGTTGGACAGCTAGATCAGCCCCAGCATTTT. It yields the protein CSVGQLDQPQHF. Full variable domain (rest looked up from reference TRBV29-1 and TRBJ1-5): SAVISQKPSRDICQRGTSLTIQCQVDSQVTMMFWYRQQPGQSLTLIATANQGSEATYESGFVIDKFPISRPNLTFSTLTVSNMSPEDSSIYLCSVGQLDQPQHFGDGTRLSIL.

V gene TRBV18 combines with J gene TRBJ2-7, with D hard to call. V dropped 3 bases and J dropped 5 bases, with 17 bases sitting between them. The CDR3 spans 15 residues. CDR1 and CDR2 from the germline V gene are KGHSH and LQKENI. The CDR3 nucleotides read TGTGCCAGCTCACCTCAACGGACCCTCTCTGACGAGCAGTACTTC. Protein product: CASSPQRTLSDEQYF.

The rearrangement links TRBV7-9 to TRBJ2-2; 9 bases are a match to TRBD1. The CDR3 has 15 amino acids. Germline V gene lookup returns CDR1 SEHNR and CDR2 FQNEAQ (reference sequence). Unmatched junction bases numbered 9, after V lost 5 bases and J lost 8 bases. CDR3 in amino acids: CASSPGTGIGGELFF. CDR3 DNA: TGTGCCAGCAGCCCGGGGACAGGGATCGGTGGGGAGCTGTTTTTT.

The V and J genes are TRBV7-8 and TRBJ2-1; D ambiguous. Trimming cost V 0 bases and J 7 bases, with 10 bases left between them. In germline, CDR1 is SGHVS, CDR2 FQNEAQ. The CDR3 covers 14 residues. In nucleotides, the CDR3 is TGTGCCAGCAGCTTAGCGAGGCCCGCAAATGAGCAGTTCTTC. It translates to CASSLARPANEQFF.

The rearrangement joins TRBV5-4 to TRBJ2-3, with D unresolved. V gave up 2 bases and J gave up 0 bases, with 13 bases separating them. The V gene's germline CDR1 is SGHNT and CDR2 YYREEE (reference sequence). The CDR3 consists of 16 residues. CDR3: CASSLLPGFSTDTQYF. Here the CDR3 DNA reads TGTGCCAGCAGCTTACTGCCAGGCTTTAGCACAGATACGCAGTATTTT.

The chain's CDR3 is CASSLGLERGYTF. CDR3 bases: TGTGCCAGCAGCTTGGGACTTGAACGGGGCTACACCTTC. The chain carries TRBV7-2 and TRBJ1-2, with a weak D call TRBD1 (5 bases). From germline, CDR1 is SGHTA and CDR2 FQGNSA. CDR3 length: 13 amino acids. V was shortened by 3 bases and J by 8 bases, with 13 bases between the two germline ends.

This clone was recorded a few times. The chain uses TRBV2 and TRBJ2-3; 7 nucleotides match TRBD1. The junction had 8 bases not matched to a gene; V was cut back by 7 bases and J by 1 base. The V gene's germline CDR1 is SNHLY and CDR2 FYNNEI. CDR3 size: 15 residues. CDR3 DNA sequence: TGTGCCAGCACTCAGAGGGGGCCGGGCACAGATACGCAGTATTTT. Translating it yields CASTQRGPGTDTQYF. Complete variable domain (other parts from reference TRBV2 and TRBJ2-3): EPEVTQTPSHQVTQMGQEVILRCVPISNHLYFYWYRQILGQKVEFLVSFYNNEISEKSEIFDDQFSVERPDGSNFTLKIRSTKLEDSAMYFCASTQRGPGTDTQYFGPGTRLTVL.

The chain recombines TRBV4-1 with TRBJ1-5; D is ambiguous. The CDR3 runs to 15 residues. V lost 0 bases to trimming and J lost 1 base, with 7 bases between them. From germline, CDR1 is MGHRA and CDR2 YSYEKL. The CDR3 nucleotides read TGCGCCAGCAGCCAAGACTCGCAGAGCAATCAGCCCCAGCATTTT. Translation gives CASSQDSQSNQPQHF.

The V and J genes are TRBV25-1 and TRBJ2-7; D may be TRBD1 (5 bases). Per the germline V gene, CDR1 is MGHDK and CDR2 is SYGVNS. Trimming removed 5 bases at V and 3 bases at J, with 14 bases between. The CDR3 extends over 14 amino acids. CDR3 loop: CASSKQANLYEQYF. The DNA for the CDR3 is TGTGCCAGCAGTAAACAGGCGAACCTCTACGAGCAGTACTTC.

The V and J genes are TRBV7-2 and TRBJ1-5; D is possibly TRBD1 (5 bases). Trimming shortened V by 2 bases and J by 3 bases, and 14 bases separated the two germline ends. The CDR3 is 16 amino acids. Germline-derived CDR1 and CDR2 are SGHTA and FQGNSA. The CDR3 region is CASSLRSGFNNQPQHF. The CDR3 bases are TGTGCCAGCAGCTTAAGGTCAGGGTTTAACAATCAGCCCCAGCATTTT. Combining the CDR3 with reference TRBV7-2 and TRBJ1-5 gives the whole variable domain GAGVSQSPSNKVTEKGKDVELRCDPISGHTALYWYRQSLGQGLEFLIYFQGNSAPDKSGLPSDRFSAERTGGSVSTLTIQRTQQEDSAVYLCASSLRSGFNNQPQHFGDGTRLSIL.

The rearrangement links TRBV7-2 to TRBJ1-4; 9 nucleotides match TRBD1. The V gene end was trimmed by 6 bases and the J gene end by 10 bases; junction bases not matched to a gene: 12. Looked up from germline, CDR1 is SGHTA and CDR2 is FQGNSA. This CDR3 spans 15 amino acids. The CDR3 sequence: CASSPMGQGFGKLFF. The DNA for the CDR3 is TGTGCCAGCAGTCCGATGGGACAGGGATTCGGAAAACTGTTTTTT.

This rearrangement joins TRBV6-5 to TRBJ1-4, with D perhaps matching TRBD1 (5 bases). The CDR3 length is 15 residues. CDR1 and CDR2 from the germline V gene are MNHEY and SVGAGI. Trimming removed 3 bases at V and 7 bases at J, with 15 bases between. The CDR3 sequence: CASSYAGSWGEKLFF. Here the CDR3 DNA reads TGTGCCAGCAGTTATGCAGGGTCCTGGGGTGAAAAACTGTTTTTT.

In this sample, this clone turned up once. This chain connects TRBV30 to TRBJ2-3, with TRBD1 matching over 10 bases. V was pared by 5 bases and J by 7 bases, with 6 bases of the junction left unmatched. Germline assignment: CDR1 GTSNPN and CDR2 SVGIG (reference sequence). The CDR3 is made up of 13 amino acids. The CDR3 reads CAWGTGVWNTQYF. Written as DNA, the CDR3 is TGTGCCTGGGGGACAGGGGTGTGGAATACGCAGTATTTT. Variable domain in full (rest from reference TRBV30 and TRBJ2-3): SQTIHQWPATLVQPVGSPLSLECTVEGTSNPNLYWYRQAAGRGLQLLFYSVGIGQISSEVPQNLSASRPQDRQFILSSKKLLLSDSGFYLCAWGTGVWNTQYFGPGTRLTVL.

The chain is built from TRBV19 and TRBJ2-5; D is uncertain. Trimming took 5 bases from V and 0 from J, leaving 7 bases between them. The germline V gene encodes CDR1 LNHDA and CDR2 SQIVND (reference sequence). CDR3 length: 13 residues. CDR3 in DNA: TGTGCCAGTAGTCGAGGTCACCAAGAGACCCAGTACTTC. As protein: CASSRGHQETQYF.

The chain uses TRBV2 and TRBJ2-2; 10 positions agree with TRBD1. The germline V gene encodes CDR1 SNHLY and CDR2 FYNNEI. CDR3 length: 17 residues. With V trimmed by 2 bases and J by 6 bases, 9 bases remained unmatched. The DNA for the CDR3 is TGTGCCAGCAGTGAATTCAGGAGACAGGGGGCGTCCGGGGAGCTGTTTTTT. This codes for CASSEFRRQGASGELFF.

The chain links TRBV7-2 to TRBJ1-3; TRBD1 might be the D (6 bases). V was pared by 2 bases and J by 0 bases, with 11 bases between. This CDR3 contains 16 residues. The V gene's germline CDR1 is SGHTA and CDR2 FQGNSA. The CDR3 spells CASSLRDKSSGNTIYF. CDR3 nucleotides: TGTGCCAGCAGCTTAAGGGACAAAAGCTCTGGAAACACCATATATTTT.

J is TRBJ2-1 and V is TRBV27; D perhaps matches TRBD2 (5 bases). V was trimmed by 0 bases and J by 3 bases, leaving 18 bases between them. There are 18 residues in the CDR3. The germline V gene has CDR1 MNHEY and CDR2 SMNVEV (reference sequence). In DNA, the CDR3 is TGTGCCAGCAGTTTATCCCCAAAGATGCGCGGGCACTACAATGAGCAGTTCTTC. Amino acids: CASSLSPKMRGHYNEQFF.

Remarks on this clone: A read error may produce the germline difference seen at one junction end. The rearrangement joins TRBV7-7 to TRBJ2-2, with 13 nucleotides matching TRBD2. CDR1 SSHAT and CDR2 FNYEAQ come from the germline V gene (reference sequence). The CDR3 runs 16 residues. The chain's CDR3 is CASSPTGLAGNGELFF. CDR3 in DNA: TGTGCTAGCAGTCCAACGGGACTAGCGGGAAACGGGGAGCTGTTTTTT.

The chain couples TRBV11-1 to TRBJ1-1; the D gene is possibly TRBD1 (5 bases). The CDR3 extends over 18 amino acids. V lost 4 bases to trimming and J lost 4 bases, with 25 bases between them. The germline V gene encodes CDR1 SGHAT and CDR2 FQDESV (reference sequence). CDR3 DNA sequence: TGTGCCAGCAGCTCAGCGGAGTTGGCCGGCCGCGGGGGCACTGAAGCTTTCTTT. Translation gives CASSSAELAGRGGTEAFF. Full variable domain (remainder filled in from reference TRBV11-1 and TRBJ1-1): EAEVAQSPRYKITEKSQAVAFWCDPISGHATLYWYRQILGQGPELLVQFQDESVVDDSQLPKDRFSAERLKGVDSTLKIQPAELGDSAMYLCASSSAELAGRGGTEAFFGQGTRLTVV.